The rows below give T cell receptor beta chains drawn from one sample of a study of blood T cell repertoires in COVID-19. The repertoire was sequenced with immunoSEQ multiplex PCR; TCRdb's copy has only in-frame clones and lacks some. The sample has 35,000 to 55,000 clones; approximately 90% are singletons. Sample: peripheral blood. The receptors were sampled from a man aged 55 to 70 with active COVID-19. Both conserved end residues are part of each CDR3. The order of the fields is J gene, clone size, D gene, V gene, CDR3 DNA, CDR3 protein. D genes are given only for firm matches. Expanded clones are given a class, and other clones once, few, many or no size at all.

TRBJ2-7 NA NA TRBV6-5 TGTGCCAGCAGACCAATCAGGGGTTCGCAGTACTTC CASRPIRGSQYF
TRBJ2-2 NA TRBD2 TRBV29-1 TGCAGCGTTTTGGGACTAGCGGGAGGACCCGGGGAGCTGTTTTTT CSVLGLAGGPGELFF
TRBJ2-2 few TRBD2 TRBV5-1 TGCGCCAGCAGCTCAACTAGCGGGAGCTCCGGGGAGCTGTTTTTT CASSSTSGSSGELFF
TRBJ2-2 NA NA TRBV12-5 TGTGCTAGTGTCGGGCCCTCCCGAGGGGGGGAGCTGTTTTTT CASVGPSRGGELFF
TRBJ1-2 NA NA TRBV4-1 TGCGCCAGCAGTCCGACGGGATCACCCTATGGCTACACCTTC CASSPTGSPYGYTF
TRBJ2-7 medium-sized TRBD1 TRBV7-9 TGTGCCAGCAGCTTAGACAGGGGTGGCGGGCTGTACGAGCAGTACTTC CASSLDRGGGLYEQYF
TRBJ2-7 NA TRBD2 TRBV7-2 TGTGCCAGCAGCTCTTCCCTAGCGGGAGGAAGCGAGCAGTACTTC CASSSSLAGGSEQYF
TRBJ2-1 NA NA TRBV9 TGTGCCAGCAGCGTGGACTCCGACCCGAAAAATGAGCAGTTCTTC CASSVDSDPKNEQFF
TRBJ1-6 NA NA TRBV2 TGTGCCAGCACGACAGGCTTAAATTCACCCCTCCACTTT CASTTGLNSPLHF
TRBJ2-5 NA NA TRBV7-7 TGTGCCAGCAGTCCCGGGGGAGGGGGACAGACCCAGTACTTC CASSPGGGGQTQYF
TRBJ1-4 NA NA TRBV6-2/TRBV6-3 TGTGCCAGCAGTTCACTCCTCGGACAGCGAGTTAATGAAAAACTGTTTTTT CASSSLLGQRVNEKLFF